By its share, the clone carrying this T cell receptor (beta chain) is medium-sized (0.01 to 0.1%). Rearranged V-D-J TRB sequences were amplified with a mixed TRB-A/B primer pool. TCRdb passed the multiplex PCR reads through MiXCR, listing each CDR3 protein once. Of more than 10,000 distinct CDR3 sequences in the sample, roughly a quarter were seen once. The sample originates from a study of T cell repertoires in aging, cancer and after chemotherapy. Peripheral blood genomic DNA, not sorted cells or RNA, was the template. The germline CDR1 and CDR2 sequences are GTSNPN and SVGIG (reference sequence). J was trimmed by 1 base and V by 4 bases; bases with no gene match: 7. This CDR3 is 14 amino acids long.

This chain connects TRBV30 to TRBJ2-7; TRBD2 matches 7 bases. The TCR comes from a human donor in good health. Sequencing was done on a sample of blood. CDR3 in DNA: TGTGCCTGGACCCTATGGGGGGGGTCCTACGAGCAGTACTTC. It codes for CAWTLWGGSYEQYF.